The T cell receptor beta chain under discussion was sequenced for a study of siplizumab effects on memory and regulatory T cells. Points from the study as a whole: Apparently more diverse than memory cells, naive T cells also seemed major alloresponse contributors. Suppression by proliferating Tregs derived from siplizumab cultures was not verified.

Germline V CDR1 and CDR2: MNHNS, SASEGT. Between the trimmed V and J ends, which lost 7 bases and 4 bases, there was a span of 14 bases. The CDR3 has 14 amino acids. Details on this clone: Its specificity is unknown.

Produced via immunoSEQ multiplex PCR; TCRdb's table is partial and in-frame only. The profile covers 95,000 to 100,000 clones, with around nine tenths appearing a single time and about 12% taken by the ten largest. This clonotype originated in a human donor in good health. The sequenced sample consisted of non-Treg CD4+ T cells sorted from blood. The chain combines TRBV6-1 with TRBJ2-1; the D gene is possibly TRBD1 (5 bases). CDR3 in amino acids: CASMLRQQYNEQFF. The DNA of the CDR3 is TGTGCCAGCATGCTTAGACAGCAGTACAATGAGCAGTTCTTC.